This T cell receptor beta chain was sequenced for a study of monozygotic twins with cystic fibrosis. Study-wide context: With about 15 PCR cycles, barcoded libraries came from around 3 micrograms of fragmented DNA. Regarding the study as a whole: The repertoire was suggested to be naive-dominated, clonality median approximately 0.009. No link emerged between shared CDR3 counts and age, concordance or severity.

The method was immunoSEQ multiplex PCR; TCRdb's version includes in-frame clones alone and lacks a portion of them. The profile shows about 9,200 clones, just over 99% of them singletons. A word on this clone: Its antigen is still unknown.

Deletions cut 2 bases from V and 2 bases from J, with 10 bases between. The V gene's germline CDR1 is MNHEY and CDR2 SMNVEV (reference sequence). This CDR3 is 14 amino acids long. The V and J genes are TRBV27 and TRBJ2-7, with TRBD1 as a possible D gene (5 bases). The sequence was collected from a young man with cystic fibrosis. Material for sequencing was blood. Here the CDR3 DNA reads TGTGCCAGCAGTTTAGGCGCAGGGACCTACGAGCAGTACTTC. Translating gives CASSLGAGTYEQYF.